What follows are 10 T cell receptor beta chains derived from one specimen sequenced in a study of regulatory T cells in long-lasting Graves disease. Time point denoted: newly diagnosed GD, antithyroid drugs for less than 3 months. Scientists built the TCR library using RNA that was extracted from PBMCs. Libraries of TCR beta came from iRepertoire HTBI primers plus Arm-PCR of CDR3 regions. TCRdb redid the calling of the multiplex PCR reads with MiXCR, one entry per CDR3 protein. This table has roughly 440,000 distinct CDR3 sequences, around 15% appearing once. These same data were also listed under a study on T cells in Graves' hyperthyroidism and ophthalmopathy.

The specimen was peripheral blood mononuclear cells (PBMCs), collected at new diagnosis, from a patient treated with antithyroid drugs. The origin of the receptors is a woman younger than 30 with Graves disease.

About this clonotype: This sequence may be a read error, since a much larger clone differs from it by one base. V usage is TRBV9 and J usage is TRBJ2-7; TRBD2 aligns across 7 bases. CDR1 SGDLS and CDR2 YYNGEE come from the germline V gene. V lost 4 bases, J lost 7 bases, and 26 bases stayed unmatched. The CDR3 spans 19 residues. The CDR3 coding sequence is TGTGCCAGCAGCCGACGGGGGATAAAAGCGGCGGGAGTTGAAAATGAGCAGTACTTC. As protein: CASSRRGIKAAGVENEQYF.

This clonotype came up a few times. This chain uses TRBV25-1 with TRBJ2-3; TRBD2 matches 10 bases. J was trimmed by 7 bases and V by 4 bases; bases with no gene match: 8. Per the germline V gene, CDR1 is MGHDK and CDR2 is SYGVNS. The CDR3 loop spans 15 amino acids. For the CDR3, the DNA is TGTGCCAGCAGTGCGGCGGTAGCGGGAGGACATACGCAGTATTTT. It is translated as CASSAAVAGGHTQYF.

With respect to this clonotype: This could be a read error, since a much larger clone is one nucleotide away. The V call is TRBV6-5, the J call TRBJ1-2; D is uncertain. The CDR3 has 13 amino acids. Germline V gene sequence: CDR1 MNHEY, CDR2 SVGAGI. CDR3 nucleotides: TGTGCCGGCAGTTACGATGCTAACTATGGCTACACCTTC. Its protein is CAGSYDANYGYTF.

This clonotype was seen repeatedly, ten times or more. The chain carries TRBV11-3 and TRBJ2-2; 7 bases line up with TRBD2. Losses at the gene ends were 1 base for V and 5 bases for J; bases not matched to a gene: 1. The germline gives CDR1 SGHNT, CDR2 YENEEA. This CDR3 region has 14 residues. The CDR3 DNA is TGTGCCAGCAGCTTAGCGGGAGGAACCGGGGAGCTGTTTTTT. This codes for CASSLAGGTGELFF.

The table lists this clonotype with a few counts. Being one base from a much bigger clone, this may be a read error. The conserved final phenylalanine or tryptophan is absent from the CDR3, which likely points to a read error. The chain carries TRBV30 and TRBJ2-1; TRBD2 is a possible D gene (6 bases). The germline V and J ends were trimmed by 4 bases and 7 bases, with 8 bases remaining between them. The CDR3 has 11 amino acids. Per germline, CDR1 GTSNPN and CDR2 SVGIG (reference sequence). The CDR3 region has the DNA TGTGCCTGGACCCGGGGGAATGAGCAGTTCGTC. Its translation: CAWTRGNEQFV.

This clonotype was seen ten or more times. The gene calls are TRBV29-1 and TRBJ2-5, with D perhaps matching TRBD1 (6 bases). CDR3 length equals 15 residues. Germline V gene data show CDR1 as SQVTM and CDR2 as ANQGSEA. Trimming pared 7 bases from V and 5 bases from J, leaving 23 bases between. The chain's CDR3 is CSALSGQGRSETQYF. The CDR3 DNA sequence: TGCAGCGCTCTAAGTGGGCAGGGGCGCAGCGAGACCCAGTACTTC.

The genes are TRBV20-1 and TRBJ2-1; 12 positions match TRBD2. J lost 6 bases, V lost 2 bases, and 2 bases had no gene match. Germline CDR1 is DFQATT and CDR2 is SNEGSKA (reference sequence). The CDR3 spans 14 residues. The CDR3, as DNA: TGCAGTGCTAGACTAGCGGGAGGGGGCAATGAGCAGTTCTTC. Translation: CSARLAGGGNEQFF.

The table lists this clonotype with many counts. CDR3 nucleotide sequence: TGTGCCAGCAGTTTATGGCAGGGGGAATCAAACTATGGCTACACCTTC. Amino acids: CASSLWQGESNYGYTF. V usage is TRBV27 and J usage is TRBJ1-2; 7 bases agree with TRBD1. With V trimmed by 1 base and J by 2 bases, 7 bases remained unmatched. The germline V gene has CDR1 MNHEY and CDR2 SMNVEV (reference sequence). This CDR3 region has 16 residues.

Only a few counts were recorded for this clonotype. The V call is TRBV29-1, the J call TRBJ2-1, with D possibly called TRBD1 or TRBD2 (5 bases each). The V end was cut by 3 bases, the J end by 5 bases, with 20 bases between. The CDR3 has 16 residues. Germline lookup yields CDR1 SQVTM and CDR2 ANQGSEA. CDR3 sequence: CSVEDGTSSPHNEQFF. CDR3 DNA sequence: TGCAGCGTTGAGGACGGGACCTCATCCCCCCACAATGAGCAGTTCTTC.

This clonotype was seen a handful of times. CDR3 sequence (DNA): TGTGCCAGCAGGGACTCGGGAGAGTCTATGGGCTACACCTTC. It is translated as CASRDSGESMGYTF. This chain connects TRBV3-1 to TRBJ1-2; D not resolved. Trimming left V 6 bases short and J 8 bases short, with 19 bases between. CDR1 and CDR2 (germline): LGHDT, YNNKEL (reference sequence). The CDR3 extends over 14 amino acids.